These 17 T cell receptor beta chains were sequenced from one sample in a study of cytotoxic CD8 clonotypes in ibrutinib-treated CLL. Here immunoSEQ multiplex PCR was the method, and the copy in TCRdb shows in-frame clones only, minus some. The repertoire has some 200,000 clones, 55% to 85% of them found once; the top ten carry around an eighth. The sample consisted of PBMCs, taken after 24 months of ibrutinib treatment. Source of these receptors: a human donor with chronic lymphocytic leukemia.

The genes are TRBV11-2 and TRBJ2-2; the D gene is possibly TRBD2 (6 bases). CDR1 and CDR2 from the germline V gene are SGHAT and FQNNGV. V dropped 0 bases and J dropped 3 bases, with 8 bases sitting between them. The CDR3 extends over 15 amino acids. CDR3 sequence (DNA): TGTGCCAGCAGCTTAGAGGGACTCCACACCGGGGAGCTGTTTTTT. This sequence encodes CASSLEGLHTGELFF.

J is TRBJ2-3 and V is TRBV9; 8 bases align to TRBD2. The CDR3 extends over 16 amino acids. Germline CDR1 reads SGDLS; CDR2 reads YYNGEE. The V and J ends lost 0 bases and 5 bases, in that order; junction bases with no gene match: 8. This chain's CDR3 is CASSVDGSGMRDTQYF. CDR3 bases: TGTGCCAGCAGCGTAGACGGTAGCGGGATGAGAGATACGCAGTATTTT.

The chain has TRBV7-9 and TRBJ2-7; tentatively, D is TRBD1 (6 bases). The CDR3 loop spans 15 amino acids. Trimming cost V 4 bases and J 2 bases, with 15 bases left between them. Germline CDR1 and CDR2: SEHNR and FQNEAQ (reference sequence). Written as DNA, the CDR3 is TGTGCCAGCAGCTCGGTCATGGACAGTACCTACGAGCAGTACTTC. The encoded protein is CASSSVMDSTYEQYF.

This chain connects TRBV11-2 to TRBJ2-1; 7 bases fit TRBD2. This CDR3 spans 17 amino acids. V was clipped by 2 bases and J by 0 bases; unmatched bases: 7. The germline V gene encodes CDR1 SGHAT and CDR2 FQNNGV. The CDR3 region is CASSLPRGGSSYNEQFF. The CDR3 nucleotides are TGTGCCAGCAGCTTACCCCGGGGCGGGAGCTCCTACAATGAGCAGTTCTTC.

V usage is TRBV29-1 and J usage is TRBJ2-5; D is unclear. CDR3 length equals 10 residues. Per germline, CDR1 SQVTM and CDR2 ANQGSEA. Trimming removed 7 bases at V and 2 bases at J, with 5 bases between. DNA for the CDR3: TGCAGCGCCCGACAAGAGACCCAGTACTTC. It is translated as CSARQETQYF. Combining the CDR3 with reference TRBV29-1 and TRBJ2-5 gives the whole variable domain SAVISQKPSRDICQRGTSLTIQCQVDSQVTMMFWYRQQPGQSLTLIATANQGSEATYESGFVIDKFPISRPNLTFSTLTVSNMSPEDSSIYLCSARQETQYFGPGTRLLVL.

This clone was observed a single time. The chain has TRBV4-1 and TRBJ2-5; D perhaps matches TRBD1 (5 bases). Germline CDR1 is MGHRA and CDR2 is YSYEKL. The V end was cut by 5 bases, the J end by 1 base, with 8 bases between. This CDR3 has 13 residues. The CDR3 is CASSAQVQETQYF. The CDR3 DNA is TGCGCCAGCAGCGCACAGGTCCAAGAGACCCAGTACTTC.

About this clone: This specimen includes other DNA sequences encoding the same CDR3. The rearrangement joins TRBV6-5 to TRBJ1-1; 7 positions match TRBD1. With 2 bases clipped from V and 5 bases from J, the junction kept 2 bases outside the gene matches. The CDR3 length is 13 residues. Germline CDR1 reads MNHEY; CDR2 reads SVGAGI. CDR3 sequence: CASSYNRGTEAFF. The DNA of the CDR3 is TGTGCCAGCAGTTACAACAGGGGTACTGAAGCTTTCTTT.

The chain uses TRBV6-1 and TRBJ2-2; D not certain. From germline, CDR1 is MNHNS and CDR2 SASEGT. The V and J ends lost 2 bases and 4 bases respectively, with 17 bases between them. The CDR3 contains 17 residues. The CDR3 loop reads CASSETRPQPPTGELFF. The CDR3 DNA reads TGTGCCAGCAGTGAAACACGTCCTCAGCCACCCACCGGGGAGCTGTTTTTT.

CDR3 region: CASSDSSLREGNEQFF. The CDR3 DNA sequence: TGTGCCAGCAGTGACTCTTCCCTGCGGGAGGGCAATGAGCAGTTCTTC. The chain recombines TRBV6-4 with TRBJ2-1; 9 bases map to TRBD2. The germline V gene encodes CDR1 MRHNA and CDR2 SNTAGT. The CDR3 runs to 16 residues. The trim removed 0 bases at V and 6 bases at J, leaving 6 bases unmatched.

This chain joins TRBV6-5 and TRBJ1-5; D ambiguous. The germline V and J ends were trimmed by 0 bases and 5 bases, with 11 bases remaining between them. Germline CDR1 and CDR2: MNHEY and SVGAGI. The length of the CDR3 is 15 residues. Here the CDR3 reads CASSYSKWSDQPQHF. In nucleotides, the CDR3 is TGTGCCAGCAGTTACTCGAAATGGAGTGATCAGCCCCAGCATTTT.

The chain employs TRBV7-2 and TRBJ2-7, with 7 bases aligning to TRBD1. CDR1 is SGHTA and CDR2 is FQGNSA in the germline V gene. The trim removed 3 bases at V and 2 bases at J, leaving 7 bases unmatched. The CDR3 length is 15 residues. The CDR3 loop is CASSFTGTVAYEQYF. CDR3 coding DNA: TGTGCCAGCAGCTTCACCGGGACAGTAGCCTACGAGCAGTACTTC.

This clone was seen just once. J is TRBJ2-7 and V is TRBV5-6; 8 positions match TRBD1. Per germline, CDR1 SGHDT and CDR2 YYEEEE. Trimming cost V 4 bases and J 4 bases; bases outside gene matches: 1. The CDR3 sequence is 12 residues long. The CDR3 is CASSRDRYEQYF. The CDR3, as DNA: TGTGCCAGCAGCCGGGACAGGTACGAGCAGTACTTC.

The V and J genes are TRBV18 and TRBJ2-7, with D possibly being TRBD1 (5 bases). The V end lost 2 bases, the J end lost 5 bases, and 13 bases lay between the germline ends. The CDR3 is made up of 14 amino acids. Per the germline V gene, CDR1 is KGHSH and CDR2 is LQKENI. CDR3 in amino acids: CASSPMGLRDEQYF. CDR3 in DNA: TGTGCCAGCTCACCAATGGGGCTCCGGGACGAGCAGTACTTC.

CDR3 loop: CASSQGGTENTEAFF. The DNA for the CDR3 is TGCGCCAGCAGCCAAGGGGGGACAGAGAACACTGAAGCTTTCTTT. The rearrangement joins TRBV4-1 to TRBJ1-1; 7 bases map to TRBD1. The V and J ends lost 1 base and 1 base, in that order; junction bases with no gene match: 3. Germline-derived CDR1 and CDR2 are MGHRA and YSYEKL. The CDR3 covers 15 residues.

The chain employs TRBV7-2 and TRBJ1-5; D ambiguous. This CDR3 is built from 14 residues. V was trimmed by 3 bases and J by 0 bases, leaving 6 bases between them. Germline CDR1 and CDR2: SGHTA and FQGNSA. The CDR3 protein is CASSFSGSNQPQHF. Written as DNA, the CDR3 is TGTGCCAGCAGCTTCTCCGGTAGCAATCAGCCCCAGCATTTT.

The chain is built from TRBV27 and TRBJ2-7, with TRBD1 matching over 7 bases. The CDR3 contains 16 residues. V lost 4 bases and J lost 2; bases outside the gene matches: 11. Germline V gene sequence: CDR1 MNHEY, CDR2 SMNVEV (reference sequence). CDR3 loop: CASSYDTGTATYEQYF. CDR3 DNA sequence: TGTGCCAGCAGTTACGATACCGGGACAGCAACCTACGAGCAGTACTTC.

This chain uses TRBV25-1 with TRBJ2-1; 9 positions match TRBD2. The length of the CDR3 is 15 residues. The germline gives CDR1 MGHDK, CDR2 SYGVNS. The V and J ends lost 1 base and 7 bases, in that order; junction bases with no gene match: 5. The CDR3 here is CASSELGLAGNEQFF. The CDR3 nucleotides are TGTGCCAGCAGTGAATTGGGGCTAGCGGGGAATGAGCAGTTCTTC.